This T cell receptor (beta chain) was recovered during a study of cytomegalovirus exposure and HLA in healthy donors. This clone turned up a few times. What it recognizes is unknown. Use of 60 Vbeta and 13 Jbeta primers characterized the PCR. TCRdb's table, derived via immunoSEQ multiplex PCR, lists solely in-frame clones and lacks some. The sample includes about 160,000 clones, 70% to 80% of them seen just once. V was clipped by 3 bases and J by 6 bases, with 15 bases between them. From germline, CDR1 is KGHSH and CDR2 LQKENI. CDR3 length: 14 amino acids. Regarding the study as a whole: Being indistinguishable, some V segments were excluded, TRBV6-2 and TRBV6-3 among them.

The sequencing sample was made of PBMCs. The receptor comes from a woman between 45 and 65 years old in good health and CMV-seronegative. The genes are TRBV18 and TRBJ2-7; D is unresolved. CDR3 sequence reads: CASSPGRVEREQYF. CDR3 sequence (DNA): TGTGCCAGCTCACCGGGCAGAGTGGAACGCGAGCAGTACTTC.